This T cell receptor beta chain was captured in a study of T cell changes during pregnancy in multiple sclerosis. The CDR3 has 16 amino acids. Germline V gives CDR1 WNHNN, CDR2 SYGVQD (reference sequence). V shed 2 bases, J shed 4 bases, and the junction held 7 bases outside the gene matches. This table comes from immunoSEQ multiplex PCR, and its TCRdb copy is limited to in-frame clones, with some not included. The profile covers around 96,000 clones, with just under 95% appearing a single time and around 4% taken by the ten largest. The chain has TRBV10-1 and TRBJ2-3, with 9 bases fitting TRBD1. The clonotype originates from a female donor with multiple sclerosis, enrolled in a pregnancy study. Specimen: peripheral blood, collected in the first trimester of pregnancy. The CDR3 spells CASSERTGEGADTQYF. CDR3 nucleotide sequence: TGCGCCAGCAGTGAGAGGACAGGGGAAGGGGCAGATACGCAGTATTTT.